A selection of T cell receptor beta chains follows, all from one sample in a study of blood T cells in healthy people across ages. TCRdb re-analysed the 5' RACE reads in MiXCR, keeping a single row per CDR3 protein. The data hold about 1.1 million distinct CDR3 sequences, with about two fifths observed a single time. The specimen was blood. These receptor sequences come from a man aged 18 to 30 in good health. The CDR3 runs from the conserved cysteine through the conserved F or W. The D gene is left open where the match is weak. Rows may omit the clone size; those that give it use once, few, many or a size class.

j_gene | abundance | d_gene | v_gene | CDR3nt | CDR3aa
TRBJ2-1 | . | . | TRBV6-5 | TGTGCCAGCAGGCCCGGATCGGACAGCTTCAATGAGCAGTTCTTC | CASRPGSDSFNEQFF
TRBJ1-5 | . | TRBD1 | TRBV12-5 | TGTGCTAGTGGTCTATCGGGACAGAGCCTCAATCAGCCCCAGCATTTT | CASGLSGQSLNQPQHF
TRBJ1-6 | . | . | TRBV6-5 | TGTGCCAGCAGCTGGGACGGTAATTCACCCCTCCACTTT | CASSWDGNSPLHF
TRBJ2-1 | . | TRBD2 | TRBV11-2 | TGTGCCAGCAGCTTAGATGGGAGGGCGCCGCGCTTTAACCCAAACAATGAGCAGTTCTTC | CASSLDGRAPRFNPNNEQFF
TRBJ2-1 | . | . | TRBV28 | TGTGCCAGCAGCCGAAGGATTCGTAGGAATGAGCAGTTCTTC | CASSRRIRRNEQFF
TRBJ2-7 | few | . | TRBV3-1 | TGTGCCAGCAGCCAAAAGAGCAGCTCCTACGAGCAGTACTTC | CASSQKSSSYEQYF
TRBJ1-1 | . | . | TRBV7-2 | TGTGCCAGCAGCCCCCTCCAGGGGACTGAAGCTTTCTTT | CASSPLQGTEAFF
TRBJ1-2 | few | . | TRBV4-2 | TGTGCCAGCAGCAGCCGGGACGGGACTAACTATGGCTACACCTTC | CASSSRDGTNYGYTF
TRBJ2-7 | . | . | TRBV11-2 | TGTGCCAGCAGCTTAGATGGGGGCGGGGGCCTCTACGAGCAGTACTTC | CASSLDGGGGLYEQYF
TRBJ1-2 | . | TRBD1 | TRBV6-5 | TGTGCCAGCAGTCGACAGGGGTCCGTGGATGACTACACCTTC | CASSRQGSVDDYTF
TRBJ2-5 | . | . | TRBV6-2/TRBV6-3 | TGTGCCAGTAACTTCAGGGCGATTCAAGAGACCCAGTACTTC | CASNFRAIQETQYF
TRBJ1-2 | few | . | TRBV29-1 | TGCAGCGCCAACCTGATTCGGGGGCAGGGCGGTGGCTACACCTTC | CSANLIRGQGGGYTF
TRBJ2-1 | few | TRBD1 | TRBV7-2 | TGTGCCAGCAGCCAGGGGAGGGGGACAGGGTGGAATGAGCAGTTCTTC | CASSQGRGTGWNEQFF
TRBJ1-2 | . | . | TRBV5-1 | TGCGCCAGCAGCTTCCTTCCCACAGTTAACTATGGCTACACCTTC | CASSFLPTVNYGYTF
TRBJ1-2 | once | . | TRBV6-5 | TGTGCCAGCAAACAAGGGGGGTATGATGGCTACACCTTC | CASKQGGYDGYTF
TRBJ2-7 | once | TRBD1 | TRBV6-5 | TGTGCCACCGAACAAAGTGGTGGGACAGGGGTGTACGAGCAGTACTTC | CATEQSGGTGVYEQYF
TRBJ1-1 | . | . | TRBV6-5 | TGTGCCAGCAGTTCAATCCGGATGAACACTGAAGCTTTCTTT | CASSSIRMNTEAFF
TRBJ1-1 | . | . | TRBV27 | TGTGCCAGCACCCTAAGACAGGACTCCATGTGGGCTTTCTTT | CASTLRQDSMWAFF
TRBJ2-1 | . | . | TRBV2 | TGTGCCAGCAGTGAAGATCGCAGGAGTGGCAATGAGCAGTTCTTC | CASSEDRRSGNEQFF
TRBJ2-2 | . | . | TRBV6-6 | TGTGCCGGCAGTGGGTCGACAGCCAACACCGGGGAGCTGTTTTTT | CAGSGSTANTGELFF
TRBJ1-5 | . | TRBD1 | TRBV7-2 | TGTGCCAGCAGCTTTTCGGGACAGTTCAATCAGCCCCAGCATTTT | CASSFSGQFNQPQHF
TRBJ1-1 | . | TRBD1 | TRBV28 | TGTGCCAGCAAACGGACAGGGAACACTGAAGCTTTCTTT | CASKRTGNTEAFF
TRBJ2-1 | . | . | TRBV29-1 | TGCAGCGTTCAAAGTCACGGGGATGAGCAGTTCTTC | CSVQSHGDEQFF
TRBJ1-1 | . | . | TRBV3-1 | TGTGCCAGCAGCCGAGGGGGGGCGACGGGTGAAGCTTTCTTT | CASSRGGATGEAFF
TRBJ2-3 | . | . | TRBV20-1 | TGCAGTGCCACCACCCCCGGTGGAGATACGCAGTATTTT | CSATTPGGDTQYF
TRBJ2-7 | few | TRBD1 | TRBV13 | TGTGCCAGCAGCCCTCGGACAGCGGACAGGGAGCAGTACTTC | CASSPRTADREQYF
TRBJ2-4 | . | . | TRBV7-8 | TGTGCCAGCAGCCCTCATCGCGGGGTAGGAGACAAAAACATTCAGTACTTC | CASSPHRGVGDKNIQYF
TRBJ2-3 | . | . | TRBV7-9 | TGTGCCAGCAGCCTGAGGAATAGTGGTACGCAGTATTTT | CASSLRNSGTQYF
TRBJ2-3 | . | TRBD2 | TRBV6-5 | TGTGCCAGCAGGGCTAGCGGGGGCACGAATACGCAGTATTTT | CASRASGGTNTQYF
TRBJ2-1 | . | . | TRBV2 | TGTGCCAGCAGGGCAACAACCGGGACTTATAACAATGAGCAGTTCTTC | CASRATTGTYNNEQFF
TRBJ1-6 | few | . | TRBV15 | TGTGCCACCAGCAGTGAGGGCGGTAATTCACCCCTCCACTTT | CATSSEGGNSPLHF
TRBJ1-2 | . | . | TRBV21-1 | TGTGCCAGCAGCAAATCTGCAGAGGGCTACACCTTC | CASSKSAEGYTF
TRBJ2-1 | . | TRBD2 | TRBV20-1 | TGCAGTGCTAGAGAAGGGCTAGCGGGGGTCAATGAGCAGTTCTTC | CSAREGLAGVNEQFF
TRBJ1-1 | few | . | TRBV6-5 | TGTGCCAGCAGTCAGAGGGCTGGGAAGAACACTGAAGCTTTCTTT | CASSQRAGKNTEAFF
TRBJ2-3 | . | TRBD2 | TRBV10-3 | TGTGCCATCAAAGACTGGGGGGGGAGCACAGATACGCAGTATTTT | CAIKDWGGSTDTQYF
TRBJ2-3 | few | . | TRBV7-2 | TGTGCCAGCAGCCCAAGAATACCCCGTGGGGGACGCACAGATACGCAGTATTTT | CASSPRIPRGGRTDTQYF
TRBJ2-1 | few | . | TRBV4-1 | TGCGCCAGCAGCCAAGGCCAAGGGTGGGTCGATGAGCAGTTCTTC | CASSQGQGWVDEQFF
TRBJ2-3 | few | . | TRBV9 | TGTGCCAGCAGCAACGAGCGCCGGGGGTACGGAGATACGCAGTATTTT | CASSNERRGYGDTQYF
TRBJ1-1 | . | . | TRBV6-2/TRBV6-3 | TGTGCCAGCAGCCCAGATGGCGCTTCCGACGCTTTCTTT | CASSPDGASDAFF
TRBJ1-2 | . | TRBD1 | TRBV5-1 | TGCGCCAGCAGCTTAGAGGGACAGGGAAACTATGGCTACACCTTC | CASSLEGQGNYGYTF
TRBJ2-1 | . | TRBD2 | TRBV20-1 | TGCAGTGCTCTTGGGACTAGCGGGGGAGATGAGCAGTTCTTC | CSALGTSGGDEQFF
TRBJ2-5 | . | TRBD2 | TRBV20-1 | TGCAGTGCTCGAGGGGGACTAGTTGCAGAGACCCAGTACTTC | CSARGGLVAETQYF
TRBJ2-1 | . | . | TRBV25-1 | TGTGCCAGCAGTGAAATTGGTTTGACAAACAATGAGCAGTTCTTC | CASSEIGLTNNEQFF
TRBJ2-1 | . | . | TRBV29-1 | TGCAGCGTTGATACGGGGACCTCACAAGAGACCCAGTTCTTC | CSVDTGTSQETQFF
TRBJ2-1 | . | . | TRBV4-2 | TGTGCCAGCAGCCAAGACCTTCTATTGGCAGCCAACTACAATGAGCAGTTCTTC | CASSQDLLLAANYNEQFF
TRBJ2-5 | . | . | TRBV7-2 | TGTGCCAACAGCTTCGACCCCGGGAGTAAAGAGACCCAGTACTTC | CANSFDPGSKETQYF
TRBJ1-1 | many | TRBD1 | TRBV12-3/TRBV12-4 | TGTGCCAGCAGTTTGGGGACAGGCGAAGCTTTCTTT | CASSLGTGEAFF